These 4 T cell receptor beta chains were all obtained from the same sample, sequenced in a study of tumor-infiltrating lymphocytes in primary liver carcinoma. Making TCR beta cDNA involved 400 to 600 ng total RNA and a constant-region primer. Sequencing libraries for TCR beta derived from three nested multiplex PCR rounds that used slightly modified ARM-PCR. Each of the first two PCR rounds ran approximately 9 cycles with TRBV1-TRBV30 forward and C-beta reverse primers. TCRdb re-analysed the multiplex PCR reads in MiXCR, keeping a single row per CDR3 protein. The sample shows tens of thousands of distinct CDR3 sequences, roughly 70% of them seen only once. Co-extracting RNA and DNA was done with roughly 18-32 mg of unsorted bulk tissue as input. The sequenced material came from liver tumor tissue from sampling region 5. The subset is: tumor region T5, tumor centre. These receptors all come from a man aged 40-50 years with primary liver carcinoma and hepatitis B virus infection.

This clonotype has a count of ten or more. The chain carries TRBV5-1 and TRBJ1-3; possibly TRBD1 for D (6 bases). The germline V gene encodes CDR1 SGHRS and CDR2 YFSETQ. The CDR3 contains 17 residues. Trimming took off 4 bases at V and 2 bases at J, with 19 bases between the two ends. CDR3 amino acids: CASSLSWGSGAGNTIYF. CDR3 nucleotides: TGCGCCAGCAGCCTCTCATGGGGATCAGGGGCTGGAAACACCATATATTTT.

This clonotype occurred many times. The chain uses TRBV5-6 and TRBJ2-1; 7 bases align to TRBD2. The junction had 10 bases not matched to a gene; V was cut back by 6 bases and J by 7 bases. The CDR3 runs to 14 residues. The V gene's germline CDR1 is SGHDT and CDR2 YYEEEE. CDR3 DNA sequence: TGTGCCAGCACCTGGGGGAGGGCCCAGAATGAGCAGTTCTTC. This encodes CASTWGRAQNEQFF.

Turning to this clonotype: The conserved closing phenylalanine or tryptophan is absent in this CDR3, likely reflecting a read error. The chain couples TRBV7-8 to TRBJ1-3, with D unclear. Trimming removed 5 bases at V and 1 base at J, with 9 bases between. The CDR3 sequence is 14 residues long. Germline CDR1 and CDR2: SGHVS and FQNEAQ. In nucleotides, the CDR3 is TGTGCCAGCAGCCCGCTGGTGTCTGGAAACACCATATATTAT. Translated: CASSPLVSGNTIYY.

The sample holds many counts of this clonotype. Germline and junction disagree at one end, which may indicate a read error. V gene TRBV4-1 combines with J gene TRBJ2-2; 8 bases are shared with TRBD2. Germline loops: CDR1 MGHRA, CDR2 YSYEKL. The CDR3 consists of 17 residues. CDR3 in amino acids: CASSQPDSGTNTGELFF. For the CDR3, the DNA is TGCGCCAGCAGCCAACCTGATAGCGGGACGAATACCGGGGAGCTGTTTTTT.